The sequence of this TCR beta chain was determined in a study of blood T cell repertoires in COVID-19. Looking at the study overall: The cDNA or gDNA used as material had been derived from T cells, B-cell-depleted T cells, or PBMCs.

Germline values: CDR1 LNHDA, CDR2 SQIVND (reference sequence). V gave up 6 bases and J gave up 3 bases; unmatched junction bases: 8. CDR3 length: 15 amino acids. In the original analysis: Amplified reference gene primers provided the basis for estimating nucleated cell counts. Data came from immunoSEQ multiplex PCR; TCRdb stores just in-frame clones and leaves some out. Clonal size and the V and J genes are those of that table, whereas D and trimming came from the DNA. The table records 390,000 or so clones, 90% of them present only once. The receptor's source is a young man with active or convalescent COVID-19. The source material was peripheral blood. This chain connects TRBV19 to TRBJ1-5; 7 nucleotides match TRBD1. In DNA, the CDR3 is TGTGCCAGTAGGCCCGACAGGGCCCCCAATCAGCCCCAGCATTTT. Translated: CASRPDRAPNQPQHF.